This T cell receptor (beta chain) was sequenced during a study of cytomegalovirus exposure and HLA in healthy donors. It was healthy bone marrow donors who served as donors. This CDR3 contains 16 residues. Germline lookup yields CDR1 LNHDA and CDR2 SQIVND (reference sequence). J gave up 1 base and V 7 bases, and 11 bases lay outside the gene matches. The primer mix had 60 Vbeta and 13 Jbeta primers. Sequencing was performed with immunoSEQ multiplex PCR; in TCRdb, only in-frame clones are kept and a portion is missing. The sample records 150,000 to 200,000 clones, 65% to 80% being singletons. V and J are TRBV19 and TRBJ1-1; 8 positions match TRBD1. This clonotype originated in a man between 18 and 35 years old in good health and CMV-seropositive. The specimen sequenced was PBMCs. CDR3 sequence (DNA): TGTGCCAGTATGAGGGGGACAGGTGGTAGGAACACTGAAGCTTTCTTT. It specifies CASMRGTGGRNTEAFF.